Presented here are 20 T cell receptor beta chains from one specimen sequenced in a study of blood T cell repertoires in COVID-19. Produced via immunoSEQ multiplex PCR; TCRdb's table is partial and in-frame only. The sample has about 87,000 clones, roughly four fifths seen once. Sequencing used peripheral blood. Receptors were obtained from a woman between 65 and 79 years old with acute or convalescent COVID-19.

This sequence joins TRBV10-2 and TRBJ1-4; TRBD1 agrees at 7 bases. CDR1 and CDR2 (germline): WSHSY, SAAADI. This CDR3 has 15 residues. The ends lost 4 bases at V and 7 bases at J; junction bases unmatched: 9. DNA of the CDR3: TGCGCCAGCAGTGGACTTTTTCAGGGGGTTGAAAAACTGTTTTTT. As protein: CASSGLFQGVEKLFF.

The J gene is TRBJ1-1, the V gene TRBV29-1; possible D gene TRBD1, 5 bases. The CDR3 contains 12 residues. V gave up 4 bases and J gave up 4 bases, with 10 bases separating them. Germline lookup yields CDR1 SQVTM and CDR2 ANQGSEA. The DNA for the CDR3 is TGCAGCGTTGGGGACTGGAGCACTGAAGCTTTCTTT. This codes for CSVGDWSTEAFF.

V and J are TRBV5-1 and TRBJ1-3, with TRBD1 matching over 9 bases. Germline CDR1 is SGHRS and CDR2 is YFSETQ. With 4 bases clipped from V and 3 bases from J, the junction kept 5 bases outside the gene matches. The CDR3 covers 15 residues. As DNA, the CDR3 is TGCGCCAGCAGCCACGGGACAGGGAATGGAAACACCATATATTTT. Residues: CASSHGTGNGNTIYF.

The rearrangement uses TRBV11-2 and TRBJ1-1; tentative D call: TRBD1 (5 bases). The CDR3 is 12 residues long. Germline CDR1 reads SGHAT; CDR2 reads FQNNGV. V shed 9 bases and J shed 1 base, with 9 bases lying between them. The CDR3 sequence is CASHGQNTEAFF. CDR3 coding DNA: TGTGCCAGTCACGGACAGAACACTGAAGCTTTCTTT.

Points on this clone: The DNA is omitted, as the CDR3 cannot be located on it reliably, and the CDR3 follows TCRdb's listing. The chain links TRBV2 to TRBJ2-2; the tabulated D call, TRBD1, remains unverified against the DNA. Inclusive of both ends, the CDR3 amounts to 15 amino acids. Germline V gene data show CDR1 as SNHLY and CDR2 as FYNNEI. The CDR3 loop is CASSTGALRAGELFF.

Comments on this clone: Other nucleotide sequences from this sample produce the same CDR3. The J gene is TRBJ1-1, the V gene TRBV6-5, with TRBD1 matching 11 bases. The trim removed 6 bases at V and 5 bases at J, leaving 2 bases unmatched. Per germline, CDR1 MNHEY and CDR2 SVGAGI. The CDR3 has 13 residues. Written as DNA, the CDR3 is TGTGCCAGCAGGGGACAGGGGGATACTGAAGCTTTCTTT. Translating gives CASRGQGDTEAFF.

The chain has TRBV6-5 and TRBJ2-7, with D tentatively TRBD1 (6 bases). Trimming removed 8 bases at V and 4 bases at J, with 12 bases between. This CDR3 region has 12 residues. Germline CDR1 reads MNHEY; CDR2 reads SVGAGI. The CDR3 spells CASEDRGYEQYF. The CDR3 coding sequence is TGTGCCAGCGAGGACAGAGGTTACGAGCAGTACTTC.

The chain combines TRBV5-4 with TRBJ2-7; possibly TRBD2 for D (6 bases). The CDR3 runs to 13 residues. The V gene's germline CDR1 is SGHNT and CDR2 YYREEE (reference sequence). The V end was cut by 3 bases, the J end by 5 bases, with 12 bases between. CDR3 sequence reads: CASSSGGGDEQYF. The DNA for the CDR3 is TGTGCCAGCAGCTCCGGGGGTGGGGACGAGCAGTACTTC.

V is TRBV7-3 and J is TRBJ2-6, with a weak D call TRBD2 (5 bases). The germline CDR1 and CDR2 sequences are SGHTA and FQGTGA. This CDR3 spans 16 amino acids. V dropped 1 base and J dropped 4 bases, with 11 bases sitting between them. The CDR3 sequence is CASSLNGEAGANVLTF. CDR3 nucleotide sequence: TGTGCCAGCAGCTTAAACGGGGAAGCCGGGGCCAACGTCCTGACTTTC.

The chain is built from TRBV3-1 (or the pseudogene TRBV3-2) and TRBJ1-1; a possible D gene is TRBD1 (5 bases). V was clipped by 3 bases and J by 6 bases, with 11 bases between them. The CDR3 totals 13 residues. The V gene's germline CDR1 is LGHDT and CDR2 YNNKEL (reference sequence). This CDR3 is CASSHVREAEAFF. The CDR3 DNA is TGTGCCAGCAGCCACGTCAGGGAAGCTGAAGCTTTCTTT.

This clone has more than one count but fewer than ten. The CDR3 sequence: CASKEGNGQGEQYF. CDR3 in DNA: TGCGCCAGCAAGGAAGGAAACGGACAGGGTGAGCAGTACTTC. V is TRBV5-1 and J is TRBJ2-7; 8 bases line up with TRBD1. Germline assignment: CDR1 SGHRS and CDR2 YFSETQ. CDR3 length: 14 amino acids. V trimming: 6 bases; J trimming: 7 bases; junction bases outside the gene matches: 12.

The V and J genes are TRBV30 and TRBJ2-3; a weak D match, TRBD1 (6 bases). CDR1 and CDR2 from the germline V gene are GTSNPN and SVGIG (reference sequence). V lost 4 bases to trimming and J lost 2 bases, with 16 bases between them. The CDR3 runs 15 residues. CDR3 bases: TGTGCCTGGACCACTCAGGGGAGTGACACAGATACGCAGTATTTT. It codes for CAWTTQGSDTDTQYF.

The chain couples TRBV7-9 to TRBJ1-5; possible D gene TRBD1, 6 bases. V dropped 1 base and J dropped 4 bases, with 8 bases sitting between them. The CDR3 consists of 14 residues. The germline CDR1 and CDR2 sequences are SEHNR and FQNEAQ (reference sequence). The CDR3 spells CASSLDGQNQPQHF. CDR3 coding DNA: TGTGCCAGCAGCTTAGATGGACAGAATCAGCCCCAGCATTTT.

This chain joins TRBV2 and TRBJ2-2, with TRBD1 as a possible D gene (5 bases). Trimming removed 7 bases from V and 0 bases from J, with 9 bases in between. The CDR3 covers 14 residues. CDR1 SNHLY and CDR2 FYNNEI come from the germline V gene. In nucleotides, the CDR3 is TGTGCCAGCATCAGGGATTCGAACACCGGGGAGCTGTTTTTT. Translation gives CASIRDSNTGELFF. Supplemented by reference TRBV2 and TRBJ2-2, the full variable domain reads EPEVTQTPSHQVTQMGQEVILRCVPISNHLYFYWYRQILGQKVEFLVSFYNNEISEKSEIFDDQFSVERPDGSNFTLKIRSTKLEDSAMYFCASIRDSNTGELFFGEGSRLTVL.

The CDR3 loop is CASSLDKLETDTQYF. The DNA of the CDR3 is TGTGCCAGCAGCTTAGACAAGTTGGAGACAGATACGCAGTATTTT. The V call is TRBV11-2, the J call TRBJ2-3, with D uncertain. Trimming left V 0 bases short and J 3 bases short, with 10 bases between. Germline-derived CDR1 and CDR2 are SGHAT and FQNNGV. The CDR3 is made up of 15 amino acids.

The chain couples TRBV14 to TRBJ2-3, with 9 nucleotides matching TRBD1. The CDR3 contains 14 residues. V trimming: 11 bases; J trimming: 4 bases; junction bases outside the gene matches: 10. Per germline, CDR1 SGHDN and CDR2 FVKESK. In DNA form, the CDR3 reads TGTGCCGGACTGACAGGGGGTTACGCAGATACGCAGTATTTT. It translates to CAGLTGGYADTQYF.

This chain joins TRBV2 and TRBJ1-4; possible D gene TRBD1, 5 bases. Germline V gives CDR1 SNHLY, CDR2 FYNNEI. V lost 6 bases and J lost 0, with 8 bases in between. The CDR3 has 14 residues. As DNA, the CDR3 is TGTGCCAGCAGACAGGAAACAACTAATGAAAAACTGTTTTTT. Its protein product is CASRQETTNEKLFF.

This chain links TRBV7-3 with TRBJ2-7, with a weak D call TRBD1 (6 bases). Trimming took off 3 bases at V and 9 bases at J, with 15 bases between the two ends. From germline, CDR1 is SGHTA and CDR2 FQGTGA. The CDR3 is made up of 13 amino acids. CDR3 residues: CASSFGQSTRQYF. CDR3 nucleotides: TGTGCCAGCAGCTTTGGACAGTCTACGAGGCAGTACTTC.

This chain joins TRBV5-1 and TRBJ2-5, with D possibly being TRBD1 (5 bases). Trimming cost V 6 bases and J 4 bases, with 13 bases left between them. There are 13 residues in the CDR3. Germline loops: CDR1 SGHRS, CDR2 YFSETQ. CDR3 protein: CASTPGKRETQYF. Written as DNA, the CDR3 is TGCGCCAGCACCCCAGGGAAGAGAGAGACCCAGTACTTC.

The V and J genes are TRBV5-1 and TRBJ1-2; D remains unclear. V was pared by 5 bases and J by 2 bases, with 7 bases between. The CDR3 runs 12 residues. Germline values: CDR1 SGHRS, CDR2 YFSETQ. CDR3 nucleotide sequence: TGCGCCAGCAGGCCAGAAAACTATGGCTACACCTTC. Translated: CASRPENYGYTF.